Each of the 2 T cell receptor beta chains below was sequenced from the same sample in a study of technical replicates of blood from a handful of donors. Profiling relied on immunoSEQ multiplex PCR, and the TCRdb table lists in-frame clones only, not all of them. The sample lists around 80,000 clones, 95% to 98% occurring once. Sequenced material: T cells isolated from PBMCs. These receptors were collected from a human donor in good health.

This chain joins TRBV7-9 and TRBJ1-2; D gene uncertain. Germline CDR1 is SEHNR and CDR2 is FQNEAQ (reference sequence). This CDR3 region has 14 residues. The V end lost 5 bases, the J end lost 2 bases, and 12 bases lay between the germline ends. The CDR3 here is CASSPPPANYGYTF. CDR3 sequence (DNA): TGTGCCAGCAGCCCCCCCCCAGCGAACTATGGCTACACCTTC. Variable domain in full (rest from reference TRBV7-9 and TRBJ1-2): DTGVSQNPRHKITKRGQNVTFRCDPISEHNRLYWYRQTLGQGPEFLTYFQNEAQLEKSRLLSDRFSAERPKGSFSTLEIQRTEQGDSAMYLCASSPPPANYGYTFGSGTRLTVV.

CDR3 in DNA: TGTGCCAGCAGTGAATCACCCAGGGGGTTCTCCCAATTCTCCTACGAGCAGTACTTC. Its translation: CASSESPRGFSQFSYEQYF. The chain recombines TRBV6-1 with TRBJ2-7; TRBD1 matches at 7 bases. CDR1 is MNHNS and CDR2 is SASEGT in the germline V gene. This CDR3 region has 19 residues. V trimming: 2 bases; J trimming: 0 bases; junction bases outside the gene matches: 16.